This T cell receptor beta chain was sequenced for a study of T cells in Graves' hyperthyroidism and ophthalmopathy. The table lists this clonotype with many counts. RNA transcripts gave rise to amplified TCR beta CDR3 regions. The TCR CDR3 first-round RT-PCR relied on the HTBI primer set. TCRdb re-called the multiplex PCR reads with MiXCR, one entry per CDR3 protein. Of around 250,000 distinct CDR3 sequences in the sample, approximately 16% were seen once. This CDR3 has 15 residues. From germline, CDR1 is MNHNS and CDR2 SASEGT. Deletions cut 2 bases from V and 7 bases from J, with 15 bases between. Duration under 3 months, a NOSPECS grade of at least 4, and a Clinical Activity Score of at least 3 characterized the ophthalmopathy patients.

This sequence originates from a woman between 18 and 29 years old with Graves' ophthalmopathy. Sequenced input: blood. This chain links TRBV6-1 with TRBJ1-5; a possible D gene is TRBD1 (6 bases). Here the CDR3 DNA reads TGTGCCAGCAGTGAAAGCCCTTGGGGGGGCCAGCCCCAGCATTTT. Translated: CASSESPWGGQPQHF.